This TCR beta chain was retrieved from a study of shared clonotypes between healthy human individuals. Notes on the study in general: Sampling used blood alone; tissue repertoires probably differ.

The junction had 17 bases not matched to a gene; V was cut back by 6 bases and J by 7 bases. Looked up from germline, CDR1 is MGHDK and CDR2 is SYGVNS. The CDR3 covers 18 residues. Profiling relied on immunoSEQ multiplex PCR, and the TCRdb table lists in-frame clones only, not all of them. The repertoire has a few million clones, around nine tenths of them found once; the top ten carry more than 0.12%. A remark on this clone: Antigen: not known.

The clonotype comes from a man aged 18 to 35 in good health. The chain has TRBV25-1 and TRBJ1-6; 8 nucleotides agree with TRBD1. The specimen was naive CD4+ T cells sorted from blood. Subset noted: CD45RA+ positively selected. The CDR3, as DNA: TGTGCCAGCAGCTCATACCACATCCTCGACAGGGGCAATTCACCCCTCCACTTT. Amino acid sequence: CASSSYHILDRGNSPLHF.